The sequence of this T cell receptor beta chain was determined in a study of breast tumors, draining lymph nodes, adjacent tissues. The lymph nodes were axillary draining lymph nodes from breast cancer patients. CDR1 MNHEY and CDR2 SVGEGT come from the germline V gene. V shed 7 bases and J 0 bases; nucleotides not matched to a gene: 6. The CDR3 totals 14 residues. TCRdb called the multiplex PCR reads again in MiXCR, with one record for every CDR3 protein. Of about 180,000 distinct CDR3 sequences listed, about 34% were seen once; the top ten hold 3% to 4%. Comment on this clonotype: The target antigen is unknown.

General study results and limits: Data fit most tumor T cells coming from lymph node, expanding in tumor. Tumor repertoires ranked between lymph nodes and nontumor tissue in diversity, with V and J gene preferences.

The sequenced sample consisted of axillary lymph node tissue. The gene calls are TRBV6-2 or TRBV6-3 and TRBJ2-7, with 7 bases fitting TRBD1. The sequence was obtained from a female donor with breast cancer. Some clones in this sample may be carry-over from other donors' samples. The DNA of the CDR3 is TGTGCCAGCACACGGGACAGATCCTCCTACGAGCAGTACTTC. Its translation: CASTRDRSSYEQYF.